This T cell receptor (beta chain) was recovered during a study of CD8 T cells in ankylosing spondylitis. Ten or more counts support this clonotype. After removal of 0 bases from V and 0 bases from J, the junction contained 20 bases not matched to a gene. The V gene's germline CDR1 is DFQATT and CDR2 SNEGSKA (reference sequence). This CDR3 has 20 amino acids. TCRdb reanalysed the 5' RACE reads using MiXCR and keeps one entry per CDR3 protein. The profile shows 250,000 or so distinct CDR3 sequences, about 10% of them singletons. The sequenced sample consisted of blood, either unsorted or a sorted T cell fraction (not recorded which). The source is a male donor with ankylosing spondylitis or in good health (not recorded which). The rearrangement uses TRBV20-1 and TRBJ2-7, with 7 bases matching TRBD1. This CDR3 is CSARDRVKTGPRISSYEQYF. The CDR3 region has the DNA TGCAGTGCTAGAGATCGGGTAAAGACAGGGCCGCGAATCAGCTCCTACGAGCAGTACTTC.